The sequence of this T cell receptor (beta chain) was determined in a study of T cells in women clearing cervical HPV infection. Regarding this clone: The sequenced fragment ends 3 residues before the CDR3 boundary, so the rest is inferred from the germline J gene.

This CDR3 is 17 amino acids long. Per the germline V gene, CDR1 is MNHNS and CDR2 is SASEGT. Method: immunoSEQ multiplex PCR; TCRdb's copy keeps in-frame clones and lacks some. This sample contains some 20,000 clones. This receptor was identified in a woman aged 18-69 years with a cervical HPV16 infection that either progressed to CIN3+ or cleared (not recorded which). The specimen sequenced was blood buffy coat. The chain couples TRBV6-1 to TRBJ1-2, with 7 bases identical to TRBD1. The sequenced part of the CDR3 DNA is TGTGCCAGCAGTGAATTCCCCGGAGGGGGCGCGTTCAACGGC. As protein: CASSEFPGGGAFNG. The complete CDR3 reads CASSEFPGGGAFNGYTF.